The TCR beta chain described here comes from a study of human T cells and chemical hapten exposure. The CDR3 contains 11 residues. Germline CDR1 reads MNHEY; CDR2 reads SVGEGT. V lost 5 bases and J lost 5, with 6 bases in between. Sample time point: patch test 1, 2 weeks after DPC sensitization. The treatment was: therapeutic diphenylcyclopropenone sensitization with weekly scalp DPC. This clonotype came up a few times. Each CDR3 protein gets one entry after TCRdb re-called the RACE reads with MiXCR. The sample holds 95,000 or so distinct CDR3 sequences, more than 9% seen once. The sample consisted of whole blood, taken in connection with sensitization to the hapten diphenylcyclopropenone (DPC). V and J are TRBV6-2 or TRBV6-3 and TRBJ2-5; the D is unclear. The TCR sequence derives from a man aged 35 to 55 with alopecia areata. Some clones in this sample may be carry-over from other donors' samples. CDR3 bases: TGTGCCAGCAGTCGGTTGGAGACCCAGTACTTC. It yields the protein CASSRLETQYF.